What follows is one T cell receptor (beta chain) and its context. What it binds is not known. The source of the sample is a study of cytomegalovirus exposure and HLA in healthy donors. Study-level points and caveats: In most subjects, TCR beta sequences reportedly gave accurate predictions of HLA-A and HLA-B alleles.

A multiplex PCR was run with 60 Vbeta primers and 13 Jbeta primers. Some clones are missing from TCRdb's copy, which holds only in-frame ones; the method was immunoSEQ multiplex PCR. The sample holds roughly 290,000 clones; 80% are singletons and the top ten take roughly 0.3%. The CDR3 covers 13 residues. V lost 1 base and J 3 bases, leaving 7 bases between the germline ends. Germline values: CDR1 SGHRS, CDR2 YFSETQ. The specimen was PBMCs. This TCR was recovered from a girl aged 2 to 10 in good health and CMV-seronegative. This sequence joins TRBV5-1 and TRBJ1-1; no clear D. This CDR3 reads CASSLSRDTEAFF. The CDR3 nucleotides are TGCGCCAGCAGCTTGTCGAGGGACACTGAAGCTTTCTTT.